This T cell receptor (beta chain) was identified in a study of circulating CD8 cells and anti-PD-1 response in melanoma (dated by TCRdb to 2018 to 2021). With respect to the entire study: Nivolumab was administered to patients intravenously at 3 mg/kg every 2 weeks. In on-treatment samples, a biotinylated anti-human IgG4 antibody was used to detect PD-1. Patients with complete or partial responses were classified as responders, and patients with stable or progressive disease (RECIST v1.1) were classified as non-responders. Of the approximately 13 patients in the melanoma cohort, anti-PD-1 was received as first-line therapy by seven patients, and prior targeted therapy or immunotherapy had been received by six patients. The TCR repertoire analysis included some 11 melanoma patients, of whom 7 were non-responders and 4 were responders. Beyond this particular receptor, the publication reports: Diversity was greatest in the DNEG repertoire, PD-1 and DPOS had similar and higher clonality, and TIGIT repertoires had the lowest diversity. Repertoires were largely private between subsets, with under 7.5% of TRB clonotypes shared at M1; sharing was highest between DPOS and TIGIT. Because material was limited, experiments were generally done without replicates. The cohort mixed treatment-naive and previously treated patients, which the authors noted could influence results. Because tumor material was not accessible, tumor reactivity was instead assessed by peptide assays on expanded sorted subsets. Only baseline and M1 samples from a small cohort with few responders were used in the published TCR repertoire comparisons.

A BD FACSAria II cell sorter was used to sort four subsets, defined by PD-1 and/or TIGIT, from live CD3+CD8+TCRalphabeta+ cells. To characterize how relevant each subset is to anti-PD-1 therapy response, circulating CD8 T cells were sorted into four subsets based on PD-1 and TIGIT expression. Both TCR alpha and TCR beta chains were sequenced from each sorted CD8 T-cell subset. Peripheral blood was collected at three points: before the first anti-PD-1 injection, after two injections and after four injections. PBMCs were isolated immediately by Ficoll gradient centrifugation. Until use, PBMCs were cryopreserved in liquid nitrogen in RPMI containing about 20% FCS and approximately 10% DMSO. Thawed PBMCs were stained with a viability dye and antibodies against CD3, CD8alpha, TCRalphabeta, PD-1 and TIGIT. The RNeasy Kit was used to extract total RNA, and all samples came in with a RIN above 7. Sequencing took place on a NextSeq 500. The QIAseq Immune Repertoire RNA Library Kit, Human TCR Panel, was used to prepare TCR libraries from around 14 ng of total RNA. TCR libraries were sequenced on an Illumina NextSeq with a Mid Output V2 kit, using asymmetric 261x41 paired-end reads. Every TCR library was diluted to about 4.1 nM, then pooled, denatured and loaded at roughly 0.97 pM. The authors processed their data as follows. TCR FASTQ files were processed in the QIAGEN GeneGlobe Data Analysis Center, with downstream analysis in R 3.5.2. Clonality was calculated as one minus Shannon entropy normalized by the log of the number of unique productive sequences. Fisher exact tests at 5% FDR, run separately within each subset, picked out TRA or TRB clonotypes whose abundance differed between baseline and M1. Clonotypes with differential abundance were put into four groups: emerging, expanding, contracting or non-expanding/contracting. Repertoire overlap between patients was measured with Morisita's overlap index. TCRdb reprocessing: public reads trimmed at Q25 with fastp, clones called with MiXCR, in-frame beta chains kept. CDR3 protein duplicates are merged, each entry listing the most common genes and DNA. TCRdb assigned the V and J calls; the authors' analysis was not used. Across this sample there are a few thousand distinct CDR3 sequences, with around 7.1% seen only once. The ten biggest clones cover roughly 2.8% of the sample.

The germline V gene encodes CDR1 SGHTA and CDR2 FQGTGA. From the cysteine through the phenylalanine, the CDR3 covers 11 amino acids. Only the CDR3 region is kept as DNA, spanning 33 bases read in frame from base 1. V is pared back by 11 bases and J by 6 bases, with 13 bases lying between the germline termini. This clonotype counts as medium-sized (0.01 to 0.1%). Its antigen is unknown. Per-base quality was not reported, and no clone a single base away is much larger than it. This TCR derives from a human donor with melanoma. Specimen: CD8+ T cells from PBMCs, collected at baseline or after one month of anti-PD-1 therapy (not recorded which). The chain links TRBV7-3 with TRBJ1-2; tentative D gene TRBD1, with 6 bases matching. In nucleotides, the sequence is TGTGCCGCCGGGACAAAAGATGGCTACACCTTC. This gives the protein CAAGTKDGYTF.